The 29 T cell receptor beta chains below all came from one sample that was sequenced in a study of cytomegalovirus exposure and HLA in healthy donors. Primers for the PCR totalled 60 Vbeta and 13 Jbeta. Generated by immunoSEQ multiplex PCR, the TCRdb table keeps only in-frame clones and is missing some. The sample contains approximately 170,000 clones, 85% of which appear only once. The source material was PBMCs. These receptors originate from a boy between 2 and 10 years old in good health and CMV-seronegative.

A remark on this clone: The same CDR3 can be traced to other DNA sequences in this sample. V usage is TRBV5-1 and J usage is TRBJ2-5; D perhaps matches TRBD1 (5 bases). The V and J ends lost 1 base and 7 bases respectively, with 5 bases between them. This CDR3 comprises 11 residues. Germline CDR1 reads SGHRS; CDR2 reads YFSETQ. CDR3 bases: TGCGCCAGCAGCTTGAGGGGGACCCAGTACTTC. The encoded protein is CASSLRGTQYF. Based on the CDR3 plus reference TRBV5-1 and TRBJ2-5, the full variable domain is KAGVTQTPRYLIKTRGQQVTLSCSPISGHRSVSWYQQTPGQGLQFLFEYFSETQRNKGNFPGRFSGRQFSNSRSEMNVSTLELGDSALYLCASSLRGTQYFGPGTRLLVL.

This rearrangement joins TRBV7-9 to TRBJ1-4, with D possibly being TRBD1 (6 bases). Germline assignment: CDR1 SEHNR and CDR2 FQNEAQ (reference sequence). With 5 bases removed from V and 0 bases from J, the gap between germline ends came to 10 bases. The CDR3 has 15 amino acids. The CDR3 coding sequence is TGTGCCAGCAGCACAGGGACAACAACTAATGAAAAACTGTTTTTT. This gives the protein CASSTGTTTNEKLFF.

The V call is TRBV30, the J call TRBJ1-2, with a weak D call TRBD1 (5 bases). The CDR3 spans 13 residues. From germline, CDR1 is GTSNPN and CDR2 SVGIG (reference sequence). Trimming removed 1 base at V and 8 bases at J, with 14 bases between. The CDR3 here is CAWSDGGIKGYTF. CDR3 in DNA: TGTGCCTGGAGTGACGGGGGGATCAAGGGCTACACCTTC.

J is TRBJ1-1 and V is TRBV6-5, with TRBD1 as a possible D gene (6 bases). The V end was cut by 0 bases, the J end by 4 bases, with 12 bases between. This CDR3 has 15 amino acids. The germline gives CDR1 MNHEY, CDR2 SVGAGI. The CDR3 DNA follows: TGTGCCAGCAGTTACTCAGACAGGATCGGCACTGAAGCTTTCTTT. It codes for CASSYSDRIGTEAFF.

This clone occurred a few times. This chain uses TRBV6-1 with TRBJ2-3, with a tentative D call TRBD2 (6 bases). V shed 7 bases and J shed 6 bases, with 11 bases lying between them. The germline CDR1 and CDR2 sequences are MNHNS and SASEGT. This CDR3 comprises 12 residues. This CDR3 is CASTPGRDTQYF. The CDR3 region has the DNA TGTGCCAGCACCCCAGGGAGGGATACGCAGTATTTT.

The chain uses TRBV5-6 and TRBJ1-6; the match to TRBD1 covers 10 bases. Germline lookup yields CDR1 SGHDT and CDR2 YYEEEE. This CDR3 region has 16 residues. Unmatched junction bases numbered 12, after V lost 5 bases and J lost 10 bases. In DNA, the CDR3 is TGTGCCAGCAGGGTGAGGTCCGGGACAGGGGACTCACCCCTCCACTTT. This translates into CASRVRSGTGDSPLHF.

The chain carries TRBV5-4 and TRBJ1-1, with 7 bases identical to TRBD1. Germline trimming cut 2 bases from V and 1 base from J; bases unmatched to any gene: 2. Germline V CDR1 and CDR2: SGHNT, YYREEE (reference sequence). This CDR3 is built from 14 residues. The DNA of the CDR3 is TGTGCCAGCAGCTTAGGGGGCTGGAACACTGAAGCTTTCTTT. This encodes CASSLGGWNTEAFF.

The chain combines TRBV6-1 with TRBJ2-3; D is possibly TRBD2 (7 bases). Trimming cost V 1 base and J 6 bases, with 14 bases left between them. Germline CDR1 and CDR2: MNHNS and SASEGT. The CDR3 spans 15 residues. CDR3 loop: CASSEVGGGLDTQYF. DNA of the CDR3: TGTGCCAGCAGTGAAGTAGGGGGGGGCCTCGATACGCAGTATTTT.

The J gene is TRBJ1-1, the V gene TRBV5-6; D might be TRBD1 (5 bases). V gave up 4 bases and J gave up 1 base, with 11 bases separating them. This CDR3 has 14 residues. Germline V gene data show CDR1 as SGHDT and CDR2 as YYEEEE. CDR3 residues: CASSRARANTEAFF. CDR3 in DNA: TGTGCCAGCAGCAGGGCCAGGGCGAACACTGAAGCTTTCTTT. Based on the CDR3 plus reference TRBV5-6 and TRBJ1-1, the full variable domain is DAGVTQSPTHLIKTRGQQVTLRCSPKSGHDTVSWYQQALGQGPQFIFQYYEEEERQRGNFPDRFSGHQFPNYSSELNVNALLLGDSALYLCASSRARANTEAFFGQGTRLTVV.

The CDR3 region has the DNA TGTGCCAGCAGACGGCGGGAGGGGGAAGAGACCCAGTACTTC. As protein: CASRRREGEETQYF. The rearrangement joins TRBV7-8 to TRBJ2-5; 9 positions match TRBD2. J lost 3 bases, V lost 6 bases, and 5 bases had no gene match. The CDR3 extends over 14 amino acids. Per the germline V gene, CDR1 is SGHVS and CDR2 is FQNEAQ.

This clone was observed a single time. The V call is TRBV27, the J call TRBJ1-2; 11 bases match TRBD1. The CDR3 extends over 14 amino acids. CDR1 is MNHEY, CDR2 SMNVEV, per germline (reference sequence). V was clipped by 8 bases and J by 5 bases; unmatched bases: 7. The CDR3 reads CASRRTGGLYGYTF. The CDR3, as DNA: TGTGCCAGCCGACGGACAGGGGGCTTATATGGCTACACCTTC.

A few counts support this clone. The chain combines TRBV7-9 with TRBJ2-6, with 7 bases that match TRBD1. The CDR3 extends over 18 amino acids. Germline CDR1 reads SEHNR; CDR2 reads FQNEAQ (reference sequence). V was clipped by 5 bases and J by 0 bases; unmatched bases: 10. The chain's CDR3 is CASSHRDRIHSGANVLTF. CDR3 DNA: TGTGCCAGCAGCCACCGGGACAGAATACACTCTGGGGCCAACGTCCTGACTTTC.

The genes are TRBV19 and TRBJ1-5; the match to TRBD1 covers 7 bases. CDR1 and CDR2 from the germline V gene are LNHDA and SQIVND (reference sequence). V shed 3 bases and J 6 bases; nucleotides not matched to a gene: 8. This CDR3 is built from 15 residues. For the CDR3, the DNA is TGTGCCAGTAGTATTGAGGGGGCGGCGAGTCAGCCCCAGCATTTT. The encoded protein is CASSIEGAASQPQHF.

V and J are TRBV6-5 and TRBJ2-5, with D possibly being TRBD1 (5 bases). Germline V gives CDR1 MNHEY, CDR2 SVGAGI. This CDR3 region has 14 residues. The germline V and J ends were trimmed by 8 bases and 5 bases, with 18 bases remaining between them. CDR3 in amino acids: CASQYSRVAETQYF. CDR3 DNA sequence: TGTGCCAGCCAGTACTCCAGGGTGGCGGAGACCCAGTACTTC.

Note on this clone: The same CDR3 arises from other DNA sequences in this sample as well. The chain joins TRBV4-1 to TRBJ1-2; a weak D match, TRBD1 (6 bases). Germline V gene lookup returns CDR1 MGHRA and CDR2 YSYEKL. Deletions cut 3 bases from V and 4 bases from J, with 18 bases between. This CDR3 is built from 16 residues. The CDR3 nucleotides are TGCGCCAGCAGCCAGGATCAAAGGGGGGGGTTCTATGGCTACACCTTC. It translates to CASSQDQRGGFYGYTF.

V and J are TRBV5-1 and TRBJ1-2; D is possibly TRBD1 (5 bases). The length of the CDR3 is 14 residues. Trimming left V 6 bases short and J 8 bases short, with 20 bases between. CDR1 is SGHRS, CDR2 YFSETQ, per germline. For the CDR3, the DNA is TGCGCCAGCACCCTAGGTGCAGGGTTCGAGGGCTACACCTTC. Its translation: CASTLGAGFEGYTF.

This chain uses TRBV15 with TRBJ2-1; D is possibly TRBD2 (5 bases). Germline V gene sequence: CDR1 LNHNV, CDR2 YYDKDF (reference sequence). V lost 6 bases, J lost 9 bases, and 18 bases lay in between. The CDR3 totals 14 residues. The CDR3 spells CATRDTRITGEQFF. DNA of the CDR3: TGTGCCACCAGGGATACTAGGATTACCGGTGAGCAGTTCTTC.

V usage is TRBV5-1 and J usage is TRBJ2-7, with TRBD2 identical over 14 bases. CDR1 is SGHRS, CDR2 YFSETQ, per germline. Trimming at V came to 3 bases and at J to 8 bases, leaving 4 bases not matched to a gene. The CDR3 is 14 amino acids. The CDR3 here is CASSSGTSGGQQYF. CDR3 nucleotide sequence: TGCGCCAGCAGCTCCGGGACTAGCGGGGGACAGCAGTACTTC. Full variable domain (missing parts from reference TRBV5-1 and TRBJ2-7): KAGVTQTPRYLIKTRGQQVTLSCSPISGHRSVSWYQQTPGQGLQFLFEYFSETQRNKGNFPGRFSGRQFSNSRSEMNVSTLELGDSALYLCASSSGTSGGQQYFGPGTRLTVT.

The CDR3, as DNA: TGTGCCATCAGGGACAGGGACAGCACTGAAGCTTTCTTT. Translated: CAIRDRDSTEAFF. The rearrangement links TRBV10-3 to TRBJ1-1; 8 nucleotides line up with TRBD1. CDR1 and CDR2 (germline): ENHRY, SYGVKD. The CDR3 covers 13 residues. The J segment lost 4 bases and the V segment lost 6 bases, leaving 4 bases of the junction unmatched.

J is TRBJ2-1 and V is TRBV11-2; 7 bases align to TRBD1. The CDR3 has 15 residues. Per the germline V gene, CDR1 is SGHAT and CDR2 is FQNNGV. Trimming removed 5 bases from V and 5 bases from J; junction bases left unmatched: 9. The CDR3 loop is CASSATTGKHNEQFF. CDR3 bases: TGTGCCAGCAGCGCAACGACAGGGAAACACAATGAGCAGTTCTTC.

This chain links TRBV18 with TRBJ1-5; D might be TRBD1 (5 bases). V was cut by 2 bases and J by 6 bases, with 14 bases left in between. Germline loops: CDR1 KGHSH, CDR2 LQKENI. This CDR3 region has 15 residues. In DNA, the CDR3 is TGTGCCAGCTCACCAAACCTAGGGCAGGGTCAGCCCCAGCATTTT. Its protein product is CASSPNLGQGQPQHF. Together with reference TRBV18 and TRBJ1-5, the CDR3 gives the full variable domain: NAGVMQNPRHLVRRRGQEARLRCSPMKGHSHVYWYRQLPEEGLKFMVYLQKENIIDESGMPKERFSAEFPKEGPSILRIQQVVRGDSAAYFCASSPNLGQGQPQHFGDGTRLSIL.

The chain employs TRBV29-1 and TRBJ1-2; 10 positions agree with TRBD1. The CDR3 totals 13 residues. V shed 5 bases, J shed 4 bases, and the junction held 4 bases outside the gene matches. Germline V CDR1 and CDR2: SQVTM, ANQGSEA. CDR3 in DNA: TGCAGCGTTCCCGGGACAGGGGTCTATGGCTACACCTTC. It encodes CSVPGTGVYGYTF. Filled out from reference TRBV29-1 and TRBJ1-2, the complete variable domain reads SAVISQKPSRDICQRGTSLTIQCQVDSQVTMMFWYRQQPGQSLTLIATANQGSEATYESGFVIDKFPISRPNLTFSTLTVSNMSPEDSSIYLCSVPGTGVYGYTFGSGTRLTVV.

The J gene is TRBJ2-3, the V gene TRBV29-1, with 13 bases aligning to TRBD2. Looked up from germline, CDR1 is SQVTM and CDR2 is ANQGSEA. Germline trimming cut 7 bases from V and 2 bases from J; bases unmatched to any gene: 3. CDR3 size: 14 residues. CDR3 nucleotides: TGCAGCGCGACTAGCGGGGGGACCACAGATACGCAGTATTTT. It is translated as CSATSGGTTDTQYF.

This clone has a single count. As DNA, the CDR3 is TGTGCCAGCAGTGAGAGGACAGGGGGCGGGACTGAAGCTTTCTTT. It encodes CASSERTGGGTEAFF. This rearrangement joins TRBV6-1 to TRBJ1-1, with 11 positions matching TRBD1. The ends lost 3 bases at V and 5 bases at J; junction bases unmatched: 5. The CDR3 has 15 residues. Looked up from germline, CDR1 is MNHNS and CDR2 is SASEGT.

The chain combines TRBV11-2 with TRBJ1-1, with a possible D match to TRBD1 (6 bases). V was clipped by 3 bases and J by 6 bases, with 14 bases between them. In germline, CDR1 is SGHAT, CDR2 FQNNGV. The CDR3 totals 14 residues. The CDR3 reads CASSFRQVIAEAFF. The CDR3 DNA sequence: TGTGCCAGCAGCTTCCGACAGGTAATAGCTGAAGCTTTCTTT.

The chain recombines TRBV5-6 with TRBJ2-3, with D tentatively TRBD2 (6 bases). V lost 0 bases, J lost 6 bases, and 20 bases lay in between. Germline V gene sequence: CDR1 SGHDT, CDR2 YYEEEE. This CDR3 region has 17 residues. The CDR3 region is CASSLAGVVLVGDTQYF. The CDR3 nucleotides read TGTGCCAGCAGCTTGGCGGGGGTGGTGCTAGTTGGGGATACGCAGTATTTT.

A few counts support this clone. J is TRBJ2-3 and V is TRBV6-4; tentative D call: TRBD2 (6 bases). Germline V lookup: CDR1 MRHNA, CDR2 SNTAGT. This CDR3 spans 14 amino acids. Trimming removed 4 bases at V and 0 bases at J, with 8 bases between. DNA of the CDR3: TGTGCCAGCAGTGCCGGGGGAAGCACAGATACGCAGTATTTT. This sequence encodes CASSAGGSTDTQYF.

The rearrangement uses TRBV9 and TRBJ2-7, with 8 bases that match TRBD1. This CDR3 is 15 amino acids long. With V trimmed by 2 bases and J by 5 bases, 9 bases remained unmatched. Germline CDR1 and CDR2: SGDLS and YYNGEE. CDR3 sequence: CASSVKDRAVHEQYF. The CDR3 bases are TGTGCCAGCAGCGTTAAGGACAGGGCCGTCCACGAGCAGTACTTC.

This clone was seen only once. This sequence joins TRBV28 and TRBJ1-1; no definite D call. V lost 3 bases to trimming and J lost 4 bases, with 18 bases between them. CDR1 is MDHEN, CDR2 SYDVKM, per germline. This CDR3 spans 16 amino acids. CDR3 coding DNA: TGTGCCAGCAGTTTGTGGGCCGGAACACCGTTCACTGAAGCTTTCTTT. As protein: CASSLWAGTPFTEAFF.